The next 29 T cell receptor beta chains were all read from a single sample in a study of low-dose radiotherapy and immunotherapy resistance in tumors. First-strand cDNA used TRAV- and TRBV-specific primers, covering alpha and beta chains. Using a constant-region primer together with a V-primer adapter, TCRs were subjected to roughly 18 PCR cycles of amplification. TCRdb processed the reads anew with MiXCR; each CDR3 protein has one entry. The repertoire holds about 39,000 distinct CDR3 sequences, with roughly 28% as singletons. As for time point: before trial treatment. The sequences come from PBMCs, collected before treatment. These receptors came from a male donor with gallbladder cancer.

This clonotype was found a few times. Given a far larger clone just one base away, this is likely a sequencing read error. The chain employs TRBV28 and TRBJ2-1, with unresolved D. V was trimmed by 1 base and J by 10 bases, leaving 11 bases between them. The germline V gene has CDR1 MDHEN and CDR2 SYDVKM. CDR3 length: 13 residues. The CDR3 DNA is TGTGCCAGCAGTTTATCGACATCCTACGAGCAGTTCTTC. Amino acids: CASSLSTSYEQFF.

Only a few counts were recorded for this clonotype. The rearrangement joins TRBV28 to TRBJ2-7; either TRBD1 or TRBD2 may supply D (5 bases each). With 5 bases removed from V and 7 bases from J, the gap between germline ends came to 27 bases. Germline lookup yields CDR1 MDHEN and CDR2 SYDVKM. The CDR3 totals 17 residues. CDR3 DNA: TGTGCCAGCAGTCCGGTGGTAGGGCCAACGCCTGAGGGGGAGCAGTACTTC. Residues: CASSPVVGPTPEGEQYF.

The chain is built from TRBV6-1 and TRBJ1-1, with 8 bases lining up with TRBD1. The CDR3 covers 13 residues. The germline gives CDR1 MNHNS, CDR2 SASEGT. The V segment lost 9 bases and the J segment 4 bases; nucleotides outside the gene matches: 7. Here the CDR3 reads CASPTGESTEAFF. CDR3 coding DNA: TGTGCCAGTCCGACAGGGGAGAGCACTGAAGCTTTCTTT.

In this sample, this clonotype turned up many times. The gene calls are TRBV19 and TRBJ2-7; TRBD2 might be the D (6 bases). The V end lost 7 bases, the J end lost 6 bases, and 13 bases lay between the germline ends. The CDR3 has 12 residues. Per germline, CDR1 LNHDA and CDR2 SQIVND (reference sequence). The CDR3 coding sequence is TGTGCCAGTACAGCGGGCCGCTTCGAGCAGTACTTC. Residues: CASTAGRFEQYF.

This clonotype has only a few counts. The CDR3 coding sequence is TGTGCCAGCAGCTTAAACGGCCAGGGCCAAGAGACCCAGTACTTC. Translation: CASSLNGQGQETQYF. The V and J genes are TRBV7-9 and TRBJ2-5, with D perhaps TRBD1 (5 bases). CDR1 SEHNR and CDR2 FQNEAQ come from the germline V gene (reference sequence). This CDR3 contains 15 residues. V dropped 2 bases and J dropped 1 base, with 11 bases sitting between them.

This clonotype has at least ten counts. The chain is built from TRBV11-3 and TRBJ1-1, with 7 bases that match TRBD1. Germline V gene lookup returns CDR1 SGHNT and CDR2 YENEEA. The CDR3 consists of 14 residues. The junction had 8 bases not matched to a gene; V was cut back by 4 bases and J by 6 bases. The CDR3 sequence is CASSSHRGSPEAFF. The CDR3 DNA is TGTGCCAGCAGCTCCCACAGGGGATCCCCTGAAGCTTTCTTT. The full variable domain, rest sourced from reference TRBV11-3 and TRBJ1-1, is EAGVVQSPRYKIIEKKQPVAFWCNPISGHNTLYWYLQNLGQGPELLIRYENEEAVDDSQLPKDRFSAERLKGVDSTLKIQPAELGDSAVYLCASSSHRGSPEAFFGQGTRLTVV.

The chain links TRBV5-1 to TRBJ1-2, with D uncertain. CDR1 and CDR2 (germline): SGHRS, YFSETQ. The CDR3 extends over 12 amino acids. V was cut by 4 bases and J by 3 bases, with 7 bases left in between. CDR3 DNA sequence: TGCGCCAGCAGCCCGCTCGACTATGGCTACACCTTC. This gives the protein CASSPLDYGYTF.

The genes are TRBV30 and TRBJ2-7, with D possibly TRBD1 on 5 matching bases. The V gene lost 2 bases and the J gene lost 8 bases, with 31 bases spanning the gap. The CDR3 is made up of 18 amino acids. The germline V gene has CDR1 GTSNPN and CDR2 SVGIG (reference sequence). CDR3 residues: CAWSPLGAGTFSYEQQYF. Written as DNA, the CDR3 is TGTGCCTGGAGTCCTCTAGGGGCAGGCACTTTCTCCTACGAGCAGCAGTACTTC.

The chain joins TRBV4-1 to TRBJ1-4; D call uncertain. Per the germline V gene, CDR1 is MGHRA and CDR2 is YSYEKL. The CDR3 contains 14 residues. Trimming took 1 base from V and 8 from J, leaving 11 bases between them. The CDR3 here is CASSQVTSGEKLFF. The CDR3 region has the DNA TGCGCCAGCAGCCAAGTCACAAGCGGGGAAAAACTGTTTTTT.

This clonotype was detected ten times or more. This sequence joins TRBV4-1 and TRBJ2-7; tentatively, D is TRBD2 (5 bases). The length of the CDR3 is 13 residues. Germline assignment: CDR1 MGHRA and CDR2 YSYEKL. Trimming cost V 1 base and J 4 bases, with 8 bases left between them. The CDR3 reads CASSQGTYYEQYF. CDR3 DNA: TGCGCCAGCAGCCAAGGGACTTATTACGAGCAGTACTTC.

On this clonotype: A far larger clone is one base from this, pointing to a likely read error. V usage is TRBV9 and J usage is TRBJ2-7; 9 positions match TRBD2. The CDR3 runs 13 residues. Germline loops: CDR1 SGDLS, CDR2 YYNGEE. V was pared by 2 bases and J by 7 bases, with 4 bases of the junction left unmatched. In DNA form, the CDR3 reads TGTGCCAGCAGCGTTAGCGGGAGTAATGAGCAGTACTTC. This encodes CASSVSGSNEQYF.

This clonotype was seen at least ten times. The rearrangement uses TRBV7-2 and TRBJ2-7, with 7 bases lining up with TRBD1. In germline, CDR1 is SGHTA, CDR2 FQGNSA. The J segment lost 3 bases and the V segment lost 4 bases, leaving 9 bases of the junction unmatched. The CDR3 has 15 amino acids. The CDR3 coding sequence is TGTGCCAGCAGCTCCAGACAGGGATTAGTCTACGAGCAGTACTTC. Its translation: CASSSRQGLVYEQYF.

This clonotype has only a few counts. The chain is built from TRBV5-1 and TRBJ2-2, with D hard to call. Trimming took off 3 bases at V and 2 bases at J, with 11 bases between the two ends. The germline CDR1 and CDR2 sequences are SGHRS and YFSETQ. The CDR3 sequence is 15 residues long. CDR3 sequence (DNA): TGCGCCAGCAGCTCAAGTAGCTATAACACCGGGGAGCTGTTTTTT. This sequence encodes CASSSSSYNTGELFF.

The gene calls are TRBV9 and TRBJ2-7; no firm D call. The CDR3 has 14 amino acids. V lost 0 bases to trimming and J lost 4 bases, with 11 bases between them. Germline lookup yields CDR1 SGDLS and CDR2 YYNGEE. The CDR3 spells CASSVGSSTYEQYF. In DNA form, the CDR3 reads TGTGCCAGCAGCGTAGGAAGCAGTACTTACGAGCAGTACTTC.

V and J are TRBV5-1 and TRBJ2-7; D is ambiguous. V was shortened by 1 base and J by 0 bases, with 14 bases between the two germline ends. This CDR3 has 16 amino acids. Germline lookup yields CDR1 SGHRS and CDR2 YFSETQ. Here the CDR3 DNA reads TGCGCCAGCAGCTTGTTCGCACAGCTGGACTCCTACGAGCAGTACTTC. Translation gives CASSLFAQLDSYEQYF.

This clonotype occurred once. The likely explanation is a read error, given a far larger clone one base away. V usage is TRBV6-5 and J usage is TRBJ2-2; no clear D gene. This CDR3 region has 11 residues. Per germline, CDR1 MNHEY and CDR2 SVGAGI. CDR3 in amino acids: CVSKYPGELFF. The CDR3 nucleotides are TGTGTCAGCAAGTACCCCGGGGAGCTGTTTTTT.

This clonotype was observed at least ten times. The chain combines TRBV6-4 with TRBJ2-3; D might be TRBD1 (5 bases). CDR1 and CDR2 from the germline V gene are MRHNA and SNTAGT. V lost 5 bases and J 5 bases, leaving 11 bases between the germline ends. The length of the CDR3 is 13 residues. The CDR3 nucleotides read TGTGCCAGCAGTCACGTCCAGGGAGATACGCAGTATTTT. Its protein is CASSHVQGDTQYF.

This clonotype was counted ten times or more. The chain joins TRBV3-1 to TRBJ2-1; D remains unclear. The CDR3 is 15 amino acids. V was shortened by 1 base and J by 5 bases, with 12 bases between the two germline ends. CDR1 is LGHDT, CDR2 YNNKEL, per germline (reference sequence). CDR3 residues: CASSQVKARDNEQFF. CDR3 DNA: TGTGCCAGCAGCCAAGTGAAGGCTAGAGACAATGAGCAGTTCTTC.

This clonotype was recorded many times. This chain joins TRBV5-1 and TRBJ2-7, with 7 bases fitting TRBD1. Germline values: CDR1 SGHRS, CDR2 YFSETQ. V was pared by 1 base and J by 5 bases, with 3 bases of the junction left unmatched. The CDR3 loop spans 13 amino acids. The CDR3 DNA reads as TGCGCCAGCAGCTTGCTACAGGGGAACGAGCAGTACTTC. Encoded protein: CASSLLQGNEQYF.

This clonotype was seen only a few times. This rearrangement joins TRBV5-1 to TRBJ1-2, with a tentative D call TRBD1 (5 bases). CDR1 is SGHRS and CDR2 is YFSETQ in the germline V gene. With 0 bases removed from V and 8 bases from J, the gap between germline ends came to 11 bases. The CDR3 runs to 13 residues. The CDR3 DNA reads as TGCGCCAGCAGCTTGGGGACATCGGGGGGCTACACCTTC. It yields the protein CASSLGTSGGYTF. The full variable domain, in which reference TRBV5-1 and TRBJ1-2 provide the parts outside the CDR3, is KAGVTQTPRYLIKTRGQQVTLSCSPISGHRSVSWYQQTPGQGLQFLFEYFSETQRNKGNFPGRFSGRQFSNSRSEMNVSTLELGDSALYLCASSLGTSGGYTFGSGTRLTVV.

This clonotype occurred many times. The CDR3 protein is CASSLVPFSRYEQYF. CDR3 nucleotide sequence: TGTGCCAGCAGTTTAGTACCTTTTTCGCGTTACGAGCAGTACTTC. The genes are TRBV28 and TRBJ2-7; D gene unclear. Between the trimmed V and J ends, which lost 2 bases and 4 bases, there was a span of 15 bases. Germline CDR1 MDHEN, CDR2 SYDVKM. The CDR3 length is 15 residues.

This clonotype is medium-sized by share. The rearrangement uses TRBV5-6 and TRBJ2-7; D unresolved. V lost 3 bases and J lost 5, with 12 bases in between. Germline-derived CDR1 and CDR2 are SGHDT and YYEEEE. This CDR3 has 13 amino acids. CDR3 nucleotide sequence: TGTGCCAGCAGCTCGTCCCCGGCCGACGAGCAGTACTTC. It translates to CASSSSPADEQYF.

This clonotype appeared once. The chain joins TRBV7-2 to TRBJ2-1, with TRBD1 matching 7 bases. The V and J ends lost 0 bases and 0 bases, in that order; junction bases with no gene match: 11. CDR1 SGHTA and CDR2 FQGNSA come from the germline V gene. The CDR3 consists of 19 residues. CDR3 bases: TGTGCCAGCAGCTTAGCGGGGACAGCGACCTGGGGCTCCTACAATGAGCAGTTCTTC. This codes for CASSLAGTATWGSYNEQFF.

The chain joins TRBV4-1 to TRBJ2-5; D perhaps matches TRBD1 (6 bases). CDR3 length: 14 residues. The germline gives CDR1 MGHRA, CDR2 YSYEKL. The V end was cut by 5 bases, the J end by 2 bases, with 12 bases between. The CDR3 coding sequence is TGCGCCAGCAGCTCTACGGGACAACAAGAGACCCAGTACTTC. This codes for CASSSTGQQETQYF.

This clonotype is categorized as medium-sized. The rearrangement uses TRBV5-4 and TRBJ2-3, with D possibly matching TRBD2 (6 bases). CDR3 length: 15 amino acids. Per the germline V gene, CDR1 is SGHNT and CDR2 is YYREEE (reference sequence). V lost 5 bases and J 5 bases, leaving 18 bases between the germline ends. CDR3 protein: CASSSLWAGGDTQYF. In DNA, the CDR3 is TGTGCCAGCAGTTCTCTTTGGGCCGGGGGAGATACGCAGTATTTT.

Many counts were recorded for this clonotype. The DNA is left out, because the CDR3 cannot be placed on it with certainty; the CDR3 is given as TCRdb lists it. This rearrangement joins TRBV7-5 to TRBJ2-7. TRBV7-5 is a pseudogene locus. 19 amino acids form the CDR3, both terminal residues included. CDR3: CISVSEAWYEITFAYEQYF.

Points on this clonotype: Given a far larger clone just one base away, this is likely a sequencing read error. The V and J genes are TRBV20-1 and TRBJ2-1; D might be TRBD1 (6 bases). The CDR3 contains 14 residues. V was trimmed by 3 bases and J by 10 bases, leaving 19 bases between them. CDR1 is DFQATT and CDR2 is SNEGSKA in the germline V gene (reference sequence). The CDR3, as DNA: TGCAGTGCTAGTAAGGGGGTGGTTGACTACGAGCAGTTCTTC. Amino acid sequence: CSASKGVVDYEQFF.

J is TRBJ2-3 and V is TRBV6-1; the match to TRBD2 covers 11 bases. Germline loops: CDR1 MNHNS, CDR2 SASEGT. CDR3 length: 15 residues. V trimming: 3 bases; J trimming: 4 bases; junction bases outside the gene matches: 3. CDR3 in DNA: TGTGCCAGCAGTGAGGTTAGCGGGGGGGCAGATACGCAGTATTTT. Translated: CASSEVSGGADTQYF.

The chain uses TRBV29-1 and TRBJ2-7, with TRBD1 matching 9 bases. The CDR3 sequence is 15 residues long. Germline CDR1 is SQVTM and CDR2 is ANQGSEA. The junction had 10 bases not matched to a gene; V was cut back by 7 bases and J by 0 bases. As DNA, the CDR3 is TGCAGCGCAACCCGCCGGGACAGGGTCTCCTACGAGCAGTACTTC. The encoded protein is CSATRRDRVSYEQYF.